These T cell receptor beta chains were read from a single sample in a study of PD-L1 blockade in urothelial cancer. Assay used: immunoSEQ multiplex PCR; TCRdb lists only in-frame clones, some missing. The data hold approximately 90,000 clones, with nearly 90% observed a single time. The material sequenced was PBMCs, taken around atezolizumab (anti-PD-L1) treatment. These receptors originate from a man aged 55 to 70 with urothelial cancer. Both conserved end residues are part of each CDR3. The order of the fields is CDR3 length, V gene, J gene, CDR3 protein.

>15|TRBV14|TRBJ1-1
CASSQDRGRNTEAFF
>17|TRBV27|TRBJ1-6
CASSFDQRTDSNSPLHF
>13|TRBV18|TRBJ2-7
CASSPSSSYEQYF
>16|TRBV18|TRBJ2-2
CASSPTSDSNTGELFF
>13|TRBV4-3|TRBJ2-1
CASSQARRSRQFF
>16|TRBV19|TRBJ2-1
CASSIPAATSEDEQFF
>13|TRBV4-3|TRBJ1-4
CASSQDLDEKLFF
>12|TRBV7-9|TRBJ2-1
CASSLGASHQFF
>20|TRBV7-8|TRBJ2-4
CASSLELAGGLGGAKNIQYF
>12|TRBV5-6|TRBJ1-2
CASSFTDYGHTF
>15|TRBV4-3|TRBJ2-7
CASSQLGQGTYEQYF
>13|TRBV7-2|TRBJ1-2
CASSRDRGGGYTF
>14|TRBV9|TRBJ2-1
CASSVLARDNEQFF
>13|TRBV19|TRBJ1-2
CASSVTGAYGYTF
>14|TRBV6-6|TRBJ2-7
CASSPGQGRYEQYF
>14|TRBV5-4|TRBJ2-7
CASSLPTGPYEQYF
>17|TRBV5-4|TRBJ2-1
CASSSGLAGGVYNEQFF
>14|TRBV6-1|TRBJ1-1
CASSGMPGNTEAFF
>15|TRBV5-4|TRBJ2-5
CASSLEGGRKKTQYF
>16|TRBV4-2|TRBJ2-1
CASSVGLAGVYGEQFF
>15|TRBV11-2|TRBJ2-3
CASSRRLAGTDTQYF
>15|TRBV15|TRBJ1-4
CATGQRARANEKLFF
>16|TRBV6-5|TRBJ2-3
CASSYHRGGRGDTQYF
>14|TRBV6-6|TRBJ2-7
CASSAGTGVYEQYF
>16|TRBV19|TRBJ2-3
CASSRTARSSTDTQYF
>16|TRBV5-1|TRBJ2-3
CASSWEGRRGTDTQYF
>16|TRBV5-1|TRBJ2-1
CASTIIAGGSYNEQFF
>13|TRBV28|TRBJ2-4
CASRLTTGNIQYF
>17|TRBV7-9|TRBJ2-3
CASSYLRTEGHTDTQYF
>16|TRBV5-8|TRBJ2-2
CASRNRDRGYTGELFF
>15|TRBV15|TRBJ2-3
CATSTHSGGPDTQYF
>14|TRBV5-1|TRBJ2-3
CASSDPGGADTQYF
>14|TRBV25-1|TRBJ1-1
CASSGETENTEAFF
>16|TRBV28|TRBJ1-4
CASTHLGTGANEKLFF
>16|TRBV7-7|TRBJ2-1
CASSLANEREVAEQFF
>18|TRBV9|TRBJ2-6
CASSVVSLLNSGANVLTF
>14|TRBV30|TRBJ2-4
CAWSAGDVKNIQYF
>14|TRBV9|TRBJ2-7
CASSIRDRVGEQYF
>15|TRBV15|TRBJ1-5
CATSRDRGIGQPQHF
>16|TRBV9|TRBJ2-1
CASSVRGAGGYNEQFF
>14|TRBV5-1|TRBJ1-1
CASSFGRGAREAFF
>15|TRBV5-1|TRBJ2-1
CASSQLAGAHNEQFF
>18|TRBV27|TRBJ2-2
CASSLRPAGTRGPGELFF
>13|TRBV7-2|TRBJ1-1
CASNKHRDTEAFF
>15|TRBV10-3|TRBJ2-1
CAISESRERYNEQFF
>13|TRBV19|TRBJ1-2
CASSEQSLRHYTF